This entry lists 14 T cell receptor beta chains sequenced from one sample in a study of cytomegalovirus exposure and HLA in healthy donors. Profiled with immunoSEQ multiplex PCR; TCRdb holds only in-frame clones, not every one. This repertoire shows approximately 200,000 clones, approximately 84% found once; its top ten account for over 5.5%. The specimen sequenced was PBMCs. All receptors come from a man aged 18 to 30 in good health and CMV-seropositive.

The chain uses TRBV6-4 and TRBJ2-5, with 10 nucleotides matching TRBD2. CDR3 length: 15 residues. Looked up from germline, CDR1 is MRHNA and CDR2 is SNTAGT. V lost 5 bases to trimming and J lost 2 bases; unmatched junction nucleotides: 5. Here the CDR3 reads CASSPLAGAQETQYF. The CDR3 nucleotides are TGTGCCAGCAGTCCGCTAGCGGGAGCTCAAGAGACCCAGTACTTC.

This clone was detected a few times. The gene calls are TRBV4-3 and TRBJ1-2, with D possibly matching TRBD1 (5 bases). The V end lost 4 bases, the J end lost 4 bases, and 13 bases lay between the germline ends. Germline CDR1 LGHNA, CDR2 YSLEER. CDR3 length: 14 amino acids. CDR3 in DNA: TGCGCCAGCAGCCGGGGTGGGGGGTTCTATGGCTACACCTTC. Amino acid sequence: CASSRGGGFYGYTF.

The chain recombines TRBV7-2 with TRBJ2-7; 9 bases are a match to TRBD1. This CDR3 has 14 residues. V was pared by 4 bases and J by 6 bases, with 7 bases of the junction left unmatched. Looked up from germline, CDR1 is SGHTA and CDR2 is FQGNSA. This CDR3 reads CASSSPGQGSEQYF. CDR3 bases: TGTGCCAGCAGCTCACCGGGACAGGGTTCCGAGCAGTACTTC. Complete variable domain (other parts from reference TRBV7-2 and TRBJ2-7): GAGVSQSPSNKVTEKGKDVELRCDPISGHTALYWYRQSLGQGLEFLIYFQGNSAPDKSGLPSDRFSAERTGGSVSTLTIQRTQQEDSAVYLCASSSPGQGSEQYFGPGTRLTVT.

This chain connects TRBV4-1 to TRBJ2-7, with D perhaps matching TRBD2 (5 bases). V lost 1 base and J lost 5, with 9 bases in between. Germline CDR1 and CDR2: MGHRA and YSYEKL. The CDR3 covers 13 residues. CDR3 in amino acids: CASSQVRRDEQYF. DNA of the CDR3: TGCGCCAGCAGCCAAGTCAGGCGGGACGAGCAGTACTTC.

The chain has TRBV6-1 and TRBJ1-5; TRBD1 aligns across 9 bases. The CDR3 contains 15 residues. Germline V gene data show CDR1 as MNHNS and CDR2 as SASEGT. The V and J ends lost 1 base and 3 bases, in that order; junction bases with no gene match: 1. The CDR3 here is CASSEGDRANQPQHF. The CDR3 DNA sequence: TGTGCCAGCAGTGAAGGGGACAGGGCCAATCAGCCCCAGCATTTT.

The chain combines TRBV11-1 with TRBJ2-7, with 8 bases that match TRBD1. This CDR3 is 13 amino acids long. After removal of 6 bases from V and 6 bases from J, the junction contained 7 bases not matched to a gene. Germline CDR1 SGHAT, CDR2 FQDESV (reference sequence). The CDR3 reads CASSLDRVGEQYF. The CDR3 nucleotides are TGTGCCAGCAGTCTGGACAGGGTAGGCGAGCAGTACTTC.

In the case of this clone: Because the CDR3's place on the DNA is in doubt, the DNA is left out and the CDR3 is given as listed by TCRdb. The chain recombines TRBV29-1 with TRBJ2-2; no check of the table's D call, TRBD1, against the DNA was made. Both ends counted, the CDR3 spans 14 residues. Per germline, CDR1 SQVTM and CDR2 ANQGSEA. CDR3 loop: CSAGVGLRAGELFF.

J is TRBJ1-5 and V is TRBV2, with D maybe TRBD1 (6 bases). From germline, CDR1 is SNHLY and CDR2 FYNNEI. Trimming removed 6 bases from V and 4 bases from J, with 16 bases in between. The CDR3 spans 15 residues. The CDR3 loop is CASRRDTPANQPQHF. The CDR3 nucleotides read TGTGCCAGCAGGAGGGACACCCCGGCTAATCAGCCCCAGCATTTT.

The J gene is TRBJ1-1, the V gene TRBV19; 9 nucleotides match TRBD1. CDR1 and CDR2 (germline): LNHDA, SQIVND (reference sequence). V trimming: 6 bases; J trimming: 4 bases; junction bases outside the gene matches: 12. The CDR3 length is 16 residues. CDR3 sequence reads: CASRGGAGQGRTEAFF. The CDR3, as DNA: TGTGCCAGTAGGGGGGGAGCGGGACAGGGACGCACTGAAGCTTTCTTT.

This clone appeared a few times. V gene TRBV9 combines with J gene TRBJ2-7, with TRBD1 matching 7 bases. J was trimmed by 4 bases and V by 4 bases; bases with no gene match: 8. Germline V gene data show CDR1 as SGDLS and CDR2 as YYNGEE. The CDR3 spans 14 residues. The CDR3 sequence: CASSQGDSEYEQYF. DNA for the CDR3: TGTGCCAGCAGCCAAGGGGACAGTGAATACGAGCAGTACTTC.

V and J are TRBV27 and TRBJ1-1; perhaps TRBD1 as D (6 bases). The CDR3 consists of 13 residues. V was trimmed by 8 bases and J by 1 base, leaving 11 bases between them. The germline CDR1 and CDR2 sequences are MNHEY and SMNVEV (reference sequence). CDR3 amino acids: CASWGQGNTEAFF. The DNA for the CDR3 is TGTGCCAGCTGGGGGCAAGGGAACACTGAAGCTTTCTTT.

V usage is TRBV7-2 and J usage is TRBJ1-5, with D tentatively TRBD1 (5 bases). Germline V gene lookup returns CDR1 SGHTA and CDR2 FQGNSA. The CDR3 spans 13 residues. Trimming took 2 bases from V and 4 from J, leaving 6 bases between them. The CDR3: CASSLRGNQPQHF. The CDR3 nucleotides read TGTGCCAGCAGCTTACGGGGGAATCAGCCCCAGCATTTT.

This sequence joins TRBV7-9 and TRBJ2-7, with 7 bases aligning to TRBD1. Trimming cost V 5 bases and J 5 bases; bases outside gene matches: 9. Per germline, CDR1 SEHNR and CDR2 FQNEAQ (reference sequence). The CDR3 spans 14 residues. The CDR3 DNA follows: TGTGCCAGCAGCCCCGGGACAGTACAAAACGAGCAGTACTTC. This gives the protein CASSPGTVQNEQYF.

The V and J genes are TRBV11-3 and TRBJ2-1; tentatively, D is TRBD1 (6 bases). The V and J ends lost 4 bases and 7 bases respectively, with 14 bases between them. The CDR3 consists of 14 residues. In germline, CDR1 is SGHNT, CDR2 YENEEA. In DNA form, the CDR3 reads TGTGCCAGCAGCTCCCGGGACACCAGAAATGAGCAGTTCTTC. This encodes CASSSRDTRNEQFF.